This T cell receptor (beta chain) was identified in a study of CD8+ T cells in alopecia areata. V dropped 5 bases and J dropped 2 bases, with 7 bases sitting between them. The CDR3 extends over 14 amino acids. CDR1 SNHLY and CDR2 FYNNEI come from the germline V gene. RNA was isolated and reverse transcribed to cDNA, the sequencing template. The protocol was immunoSEQ multiplex PCR, while the TCRdb copy is restricted to in-frame clones and leaves out a portion. The table lists 200,000 to 250,000 clones, 67% of them singletons. This TCR came from a human donor with alopecia areata. The sequences come from CD4+ T cells sorted from blood, collected at week 0. The J gene is TRBJ2-6, the V gene TRBV2; D not resolved. CDR3 sequence reads: CASSNRPGANVLTF. The CDR3 nucleotides are TGTGCCAGCAGTAACAGACCTGGGGCCAACGTCCTGACTTTC.